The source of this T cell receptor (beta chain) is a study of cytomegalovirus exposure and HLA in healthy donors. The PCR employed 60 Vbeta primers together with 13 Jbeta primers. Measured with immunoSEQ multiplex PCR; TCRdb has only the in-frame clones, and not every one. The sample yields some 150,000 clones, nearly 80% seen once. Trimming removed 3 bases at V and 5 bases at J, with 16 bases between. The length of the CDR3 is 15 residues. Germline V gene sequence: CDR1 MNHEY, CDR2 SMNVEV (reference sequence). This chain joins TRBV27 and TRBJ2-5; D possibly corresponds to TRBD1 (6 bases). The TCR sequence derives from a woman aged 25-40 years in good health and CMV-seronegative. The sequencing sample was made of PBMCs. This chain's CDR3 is CASSFGLTGAETQYF. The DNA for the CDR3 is TGTGCCAGCAGTTTTGGCCTGACAGGAGCGGAGACCCAGTACTTC.